The 18 T cell receptor beta chains reported below all come from one sample, sequenced in a study of shared clonotypes between healthy human individuals (dated by TCRdb to the early 2020s). CD8 naive samples consisted of CD45RO-negative cells that were positively selected for CCR7, yielding a CD45RA+CCR7+ population without TemRA cells. The library was generated by the immunoSEQ multiplex PCR assay. The clones in this table, taken by TCRdb from immuneACCESS, are in-frame only. Not every clone is retained; where verified, under half of the shortfall comes from an unresolved V gene, and the cause of the rest is unknown. Counted in this sample were a few million clones; just under 95% of them appeared once. Less than 2% of the sample comes from the top ten. Sequencing was done on a sample of naive CD8+ T cells from PBMCs. Interpreted using the paper, the cell subset or site label stands for: CD45RA+CCR7+. All receptors come from a man aged 18 to 30 in good health. Some clones in this sample may be carry-over from other donors' samples.

This CDR3 is CASSGSRDRGGAAFF. CDR3 sequence (DNA): TGTGCCAGTAGTGGGTCCCGGGACAGGGGCGGTGCTGCTTTCTTT. This sequence joins TRBV19 and TRBJ1-1; 10 bases are a match to TRBD1. Germline CDR1 and CDR2: LNHDA and SQIVND (reference sequence). The CDR3 runs to 15 residues. V shed 5 bases, J shed 11 bases, and the junction held 14 bases outside the gene matches.

J is TRBJ1-1 and V is TRBV29-1; D gene unclear. Trimming cost V 0 bases and J 1 base, with 9 bases left between them. The germline CDR1 and CDR2 sequences are SQVTM and ANQGSEA. This CDR3 spans 14 amino acids. CDR3 amino acids: CSVEDHRRNTEAFF. The CDR3, as DNA: TGCAGCGTTGAAGATCACCGTAGGAACACTGAAGCTTTCTTT.

The chain carries TRBV7-6 and TRBJ1-3, with 9 bases that match TRBD1. The CDR3 spans 16 residues. Germline values: CDR1 SGHVS, CDR2 FNYEAQ. The junction had 9 bases not matched to a gene; V was cut back by 5 bases and J by 4 bases. Here the CDR3 reads CASSQEPGTGGNTIYF. CDR3 DNA sequence: TGTGCCAGCAGCCAAGAACCCGGGACAGGGGGAAACACCATATATTTT.

The V and J genes are TRBV4-1 and TRBJ2-5; 10 bases match TRBD2. Germline V gene data show CDR1 as MGHRA and CDR2 as YSYEKL. CDR3 length: 14 residues. V was pared by 7 bases and J by 5 bases, with 7 bases of the junction left unmatched. DNA for the CDR3: TGCGCCAGCACTCCTAGCGGGAGTGGGGAGACCCAGTACTTC. Its protein is CASTPSGSGETQYF.

The chain uses TRBV14 and TRBJ1-4; D gene uncertain. The length of the CDR3 is 16 residues. The germline CDR1 and CDR2 sequences are SGHDN and FVKESK. Trimming removed 0 bases from V and 7 bases from J, with 15 bases in between. The CDR3 DNA reads as TGTGCCAGCAGCCAAGAAGGCACCTCCTGGGGTGAAAAACTGTTTTTT. As protein: CASSQEGTSWGEKLFF.

The chain employs TRBV28 and TRBJ1-2, with 10 bases identical to TRBD1. With V trimmed by 4 bases and J by 4 bases, 9 bases remained unmatched. This CDR3 has 16 amino acids. Per the germline V gene, CDR1 is MDHEN and CDR2 is SYDVKM. The CDR3 bases are TGTGCCAGCAGTTACATTGGGACAGGGGACGCCTATGGCTACACCTTC. Amino acid sequence: CASSYIGTGDAYGYTF.

Turning to this clone: The same CDR3 is also encoded by other DNA sequences in this sample. The chain links TRBV7-9 to TRBJ2-7, with a tentative D call TRBD1 (6 bases). The germline CDR1 and CDR2 sequences are SEHNR and FQNEAQ (reference sequence). The length of the CDR3 is 13 residues. V was pared by 5 bases and J by 2 bases, with 10 bases between. As DNA, the CDR3 is TGTGCCAGCAGCCCCAGGGACACCTACGAGCAGTACTTC. This sequence encodes CASSPRDTYEQYF.

The rearrangement uses TRBV27 and TRBJ2-1; 9 positions match TRBD2. The CDR3 has 16 amino acids. The germline CDR1 and CDR2 sequences are MNHEY and SMNVEV (reference sequence). V dropped 4 bases and J dropped 3; count of bases not matched to a gene: 7. In DNA, the CDR3 is TGTGCCAGCAGTTCGGATAGCGGGGGCTACTACAATGAGCAGTTCTTC. Encoded protein: CASSSDSGGYYNEQFF.

The J gene is TRBJ1-5, the V gene TRBV6-4; D may be TRBD1 (5 bases). Germline CDR1 MRHNA, CDR2 SNTAGT. Trimming took off 4 bases at V and 2 bases at J, with 9 bases between the two ends. The CDR3 is made up of 14 amino acids. CDR3 protein: CASSAGFGNQPQHF. Here the CDR3 DNA reads TGTGCCAGCAGTGCAGGGTTTGGCAATCAGCCCCAGCATTTT.

As to this clone: A read error may explain this, as a much larger clone is one base away. This sample includes further DNA sequences coding for the same CDR3. The gene calls are TRBV7-9 and TRBJ2-3; possibly TRBD2 for D (5 bases). The CDR3 is 13 residues long. Germline CDR1 is SEHNR and CDR2 is FQNEAQ (reference sequence). Trimming left V 3 bases short and J 1 base short, with 5 bases between. The DNA for the CDR3 is TGTGCCAGCAGCTTCGGGGGCACAGATACGCAGTATTTT. This translates into CASSFGGTDTQYF.

The genes are TRBV15 and TRBJ1-3; weak D call: TRBD1 (5 bases). V was cut by 4 bases and J by 0 bases, with 28 bases left in between. Germline loops: CDR1 LNHNV, CDR2 YYDKDF (reference sequence). CDR3 size: 21 residues. The CDR3 DNA reads TGTGCCACCAGCATCACTCCCCTTACAGAGGAAGGGGCGGTCTCTGGAAACACCATATATTTT. Protein sequence: CATSITPLTEEGAVSGNTIYF.

The chain has TRBV30 and TRBJ1-2; possible D gene TRBD1, 5 bases. The CDR3 is 13 amino acids. From germline, CDR1 is GTSNPN and CDR2 SVGIG (reference sequence). The germline V and J ends were trimmed by 2 bases and 3 bases, with 10 bases remaining between them. CDR3 region: CAWSYGDDYGYTF. The CDR3, as DNA: TGTGCCTGGAGTTATGGGGACGACTATGGCTACACCTTC. Combining the CDR3 with reference TRBV30 and TRBJ1-2 gives the whole variable domain SQTIHQWPATLVQPVGSPLSLECTVEGTSNPNLYWYRQAAGRGLQLLFYSVGIGQISSEVPQNLSASRPQDRQFILSSKKLLLSDSGFYLCAWSYGDDYGYTFGSGTRLTVV.

V gene TRBV7-2 combines with J gene TRBJ1-1; D might be TRBD1 (5 bases). The ends were cut back, 3 bases at V and 2 bases at J, with 10 bases in the middle. This CDR3 comprises 14 residues. Germline lookup yields CDR1 SGHTA and CDR2 FQGNSA. The CDR3 bases are TGTGCCAGCAGCTTCACAGGCTATAACACTGAAGCTTTCTTT. It translates to CASSFTGYNTEAFF.

The chain recombines TRBV27 with TRBJ2-2, with 7 bases matching TRBD1. This CDR3 is built from 15 residues. J was trimmed by 1 base and V by 3 bases; bases with no gene match: 2. The germline gives CDR1 MNHEY, CDR2 SMNVEV (reference sequence). The CDR3 nucleotides read TGTGCCAGCAGTTTCAGGACAGGGAACACCGGGGAGCTGTTTTTT. It translates to CASSFRTGNTGELFF.

This chain uses TRBV9 with TRBJ2-1; D gene uncertain. There are 15 residues in the CDR3. Germline V gene data show CDR1 as SGDLS and CDR2 as YYNGEE. V lost 3 bases, J lost 6 bases, and 16 bases lay in between. The CDR3 here is CASSGAAPLFNEQFF. The CDR3 coding sequence is TGTGCCAGCAGCGGGGCCGCGCCCCTTTTCAATGAGCAGTTCTTC.

The V call is TRBV4-3, the J call TRBJ1-4; 8 bases match TRBD1. The CDR3 loop spans 20 amino acids. The junction had 22 bases not matched to a gene; V was cut back by 0 bases and J by 10 bases. The germline CDR1 and CDR2 sequences are LGHNA and YSLEER. The CDR3 DNA reads TGCGCCAGCAGCCAAGATATGCTAGGACAGGGCCTATGGGTGGATGGAAAACTGTTTTTT. This sequence encodes CASSQDMLGQGLWVDGKLFF.

The chain has TRBV28 and TRBJ2-1; D remains ambiguous. The CDR3 is 13 residues long. V lost 5 bases and J 6 bases, leaving 11 bases between the germline ends. The germline CDR1 and CDR2 sequences are MDHEN and SYDVKM. The CDR3 nucleotides are TGTGCCAGCAGTGATGGGGAAGGCAATGAGCAGTTCTTC. This sequence encodes CASSDGEGNEQFF.

The genes are TRBV2 and TRBJ1-5; 10 nucleotides agree with TRBD1. This CDR3 has 16 residues. CDR1 is SNHLY and CDR2 is FYNNEI in the germline V gene. Trimming cost V 3 bases and J 6 bases; bases outside gene matches: 8. The CDR3: CASSDPGQGFRQPQHF. The CDR3 DNA follows: TGTGCCAGCAGTGATCCGGGACAGGGGTTTCGTCAGCCCCAGCATTTT.